Shown below are 28 T cell receptor beta chains from a single sample sequenced in a study of blood T cell repertoires in COVID-19. Libraries were prepared by immunoSEQ multiplex PCR; TCRdb keeps only in-frame clonotypes and omits some of them. The sample records 250,000 or so clones, 80% to 90% being singletons. What was sequenced was PBMCs or T cells enriched from blood (not recorded which). These TCRs come from a woman aged 25-40 years with acute COVID-19.

CDR3 region: CASTPGQYYEQYF. The CDR3 DNA follows: TGTGCCAGCACCCCGGGACAGTATTACGAGCAGTACTTC. This chain links TRBV28 with TRBJ2-7; 7 bases match TRBD1. This CDR3 region has 13 residues. Losses at the gene ends were 7 bases for V and 4 bases for J; bases not matched to a gene: 7. Germline V lookup: CDR1 MDHEN, CDR2 SYDVKM.

This rearrangement joins TRBV19 to TRBJ1-1, with D unclear. CDR1 LNHDA and CDR2 SQIVND come from the germline V gene (reference sequence). The length of the CDR3 is 12 residues. V lost 4 bases to trimming and J lost 10 bases, with 13 bases between them. The chain's CDR3 is CASSSTGLRAFF. The DNA of the CDR3 is TGTGCCAGTAGTAGCACTGGACTGAGAGCTTTCTTT.

The V call is TRBV25-1, the J call TRBJ2-7; perhaps TRBD1 as D (6 bases). In germline, CDR1 is MGHDK, CDR2 SYGVNS. The CDR3 length is 13 residues. The ends were cut back, 4 bases at V and 0 bases at J, with 7 bases in the middle. Written as DNA, the CDR3 is TGTGCCAGCAGTGGGACAGTCTCCTACGAGCAGTACTTC. Its translation is CASSGTVSYEQYF.

J is TRBJ1-1 and V is TRBV6-5; D is undetermined. This CDR3 spans 11 amino acids. V lost 4 bases to trimming and J lost 4 bases, with 4 bases between them. Germline CDR1 is MNHEY and CDR2 is SVGAGI. Here the CDR3 reads CASSSPTEAFF. The CDR3 DNA sequence: TGTGCCAGCAGTTCTCCCACTGAAGCTTTCTTT.

The rearrangement joins TRBV5-4 to TRBJ1-4, with D uncertain. This CDR3 region has 14 residues. CDR1 and CDR2 (germline): SGHNT, YYREEE (reference sequence). V lost 4 bases and J 5 bases, leaving 12 bases between the germline ends. The CDR3 region has the DNA TGTGCCAGCAGCGCCCCCGGGGAGAATGAAAAACTGTTTTTT. Translation: CASSAPGENEKLFF.

The chain carries TRBV27 and TRBJ1-6, with D perhaps TRBD1 (6 bases). The CDR3 loop spans 16 amino acids. Germline V gene data show CDR1 as MNHEY and CDR2 as SMNVEV (reference sequence). Trimming left V 5 bases short and J 9 bases short, with 20 bases between. The CDR3 here is CASSPGARRSVSPLHF. The CDR3 DNA sequence: TGTGCCAGCAGTCCAGGGGCGAGGAGGAGCGTTTCACCCCTCCACTTT.

This chain uses TRBV7-9 with TRBJ1-2; D is possibly TRBD1 (6 bases). CDR1 is SEHNR, CDR2 FQNEAQ, per germline (reference sequence). The CDR3 is 13 amino acids. V lost 1 base and J 6 bases, leaving 9 bases between the germline ends. The CDR3, as DNA: TGTGCCAGCAGCTTAGACAGGGATGATGGCTACACCTTC. It is translated as CASSLDRDDGYTF.

This clone was counted a single time. The chain recombines TRBV19 with TRBJ2-1; 9 positions agree with TRBD2. The CDR3 loop spans 13 amino acids. Germline loops: CDR1 LNHDA, CDR2 SQIVND (reference sequence). The V segment lost 7 bases and the J segment 6 bases; nucleotides outside the gene matches: 4. The chain's CDR3 is CASKGLAANEQFF. Here the CDR3 DNA reads TGTGCCAGTAAGGGACTAGCTGCCAATGAGCAGTTCTTC.

V and J are TRBV15 and TRBJ1-2, with 7 positions matching TRBD1. This CDR3 is 15 amino acids long. In germline, CDR1 is LNHNV, CDR2 YYDKDF (reference sequence). With 5 bases clipped from V and 4 bases from J, the junction kept 10 bases outside the gene matches. In DNA form, the CDR3 reads TGTGCCACCAGCGGGAGGACAGGATCCTTCTATGGCTACACCTTC. Translation: CATSGRTGSFYGYTF.

V and J are TRBV27 and TRBJ2-2; maybe TRBD1 (5 bases). CDR3 length: 15 amino acids. CDR1 is MNHEY and CDR2 is SMNVEV in the germline V gene (reference sequence). Trimming removed 2 bases from V and 2 bases from J, with 9 bases in between. The CDR3 nucleotides are TGTGCCAGCAGTTTAAAGACAGATAACACCGGGGAGCTGTTTTTT. Its translation is CASSLKTDNTGELFF.

The chain uses TRBV7-9 and TRBJ1-5; tentative D call: TRBD1 (5 bases). CDR1 and CDR2 (germline): SEHNR, FQNEAQ (reference sequence). V dropped 1 base and J dropped 5 bases, with 12 bases sitting between them. The CDR3 length is 15 residues. The CDR3 DNA is TGTGCCAGCAGCTTAGTGGGGAGGGGCGATCAGCCCCAGCATTTT. It yields the protein CASSLVGRGDQPQHF.

The CDR3 DNA sequence: TGTGCCAGCAGCCCCGATGGAGGGAATTCACCCCTCCACTTT. It yields the protein CASSPDGGNSPLHF. The genes are TRBV3-1 (or the pseudogene TRBV3-2) and TRBJ1-6, with unresolved D. The ends were cut back, 4 bases at V and 7 bases at J, with 11 bases in the middle. The CDR3 covers 14 residues. Per germline, CDR1 LGHDT and CDR2 YNNKEL (reference sequence).

This sequence joins TRBV30 and TRBJ1-1; D not certain. Germline V lookup: CDR1 GTSNPN, CDR2 SVGIG (reference sequence). Trimming stripped 0 bases from V and 4 bases from J, with 15 bases between. CDR3 length: 15 amino acids. The CDR3 loop reads CAWSVGRVRVTEAFF. CDR3 nucleotide sequence: TGTGCCTGGAGTGTAGGGAGGGTTAGGGTCACTGAAGCTTTCTTT.

The V gene is TRBV5-6, the J gene TRBJ2-7, with TRBD2 matching 13 bases. CDR1 and CDR2 from the germline V gene are SGHDT and YYEEEE. The CDR3 has 17 amino acids. Germline trimming cut 4 bases from V and 3 bases from J; bases unmatched to any gene: 10. The CDR3 here is CASSGGLAGPLLYEQYF. The CDR3, as DNA: TGTGCCAGCAGCGGGGGACTAGCGGGGCCGTTACTCTACGAGCAGTACTTC.

CDR3 nucleotides: TGTGCCAGCAGCCAAACAGGGCGCACAGATACGCAGTATTTT. It is translated as CASSQTGRTDTQYF. J is TRBJ2-3 and V is TRBV11-2; possible D gene TRBD1, 6 bases. Trimming stripped 5 bases from V and 1 base from J, with 10 bases between. CDR1 is SGHAT, CDR2 FQNNGV, per germline. This CDR3 region has 14 residues.

The chain links TRBV6-5 to TRBJ2-7; 7 bases map to TRBD2. V lost 7 bases and J lost 4; bases outside the gene matches: 13. Germline assignment: CDR1 MNHEY and CDR2 SVGAGI. The CDR3 has 15 residues. DNA for the CDR3: TGTGCCAGCATTACGCCCAGCGGGGAGCGTTACGAGCAGTACTTC. Its protein product is CASITPSGERYEQYF.

This chain joins TRBV2 and TRBJ2-1; 10 nucleotides match TRBD1. V was clipped by 6 bases and J by 2 bases; unmatched bases: 4. Germline V lookup: CDR1 SNHLY, CDR2 FYNNEI. The CDR3 extends over 15 amino acids. The CDR3 spells CASSFGQGAYNEQFF. The CDR3, as DNA: TGTGCCAGCAGCTTTGGACAGGGGGCCTACAATGAGCAGTTCTTC.

The CDR3 DNA reads TGTGCCAGCAGCTCACAGGGTAATACCGGGGAGCTGTTTTTT. Translation: CASSSQGNTGELFF. The genes are TRBV5-5 and TRBJ2-2, with D maybe TRBD1 (6 bases). V shed 3 bases and J shed 5 bases, with 11 bases lying between them. This CDR3 contains 14 residues. Germline V CDR1 and CDR2: SGHKS, YYEKEE (reference sequence).

J is TRBJ1-6 and V is TRBV5-5, with D maybe TRBD1 (5 bases). This CDR3 comprises 14 residues. Trimming cost V 8 bases and J 9 bases, with 18 bases left between them. CDR1 SGHKS and CDR2 YYEKEE come from the germline V gene (reference sequence). The CDR3 loop reads CASSLENQGSPLHF. The DNA for the CDR3 is TGTGCCAGTAGCCTAGAGAACCAGGGTTCACCCCTCCACTTT.

The rearrangement uses TRBV25-1 and TRBJ1-1; TRBD1 agrees at 7 bases. Trimming cost V 3 bases and J 4 bases; bases outside gene matches: 17. Germline loops: CDR1 MGHDK, CDR2 SYGVNS. The CDR3 runs 18 residues. CDR3 residues: CASSDVGTVPRGGTEAFF. The CDR3 coding sequence is TGTGCCAGCAGTGATGTAGGGACAGTTCCTCGGGGGGGCACTGAAGCTTTCTTT.

This clone was found once. The CDR3: CASSADREGSGANVLTF. The CDR3 DNA reads TGCGCCAGCAGCGCGGACAGGGAGGGGTCTGGGGCCAACGTCCTGACTTTC. The rearrangement links TRBV5-1 to TRBJ2-6; D perhaps matches TRBD1 (8 bases). This CDR3 spans 17 amino acids. V lost 4 bases and J lost 1, with 15 bases in between. Germline assignment: CDR1 SGHRS and CDR2 YFSETQ. Full variable domain (missing parts from reference TRBV5-1 and TRBJ2-6): KAGVTQTPRYLIKTRGQQVTLSCSPISGHRSVSWYQQTPGQGLQFLFEYFSETQRNKGNFPGRFSGRQFSNSRSEMNVSTLELGDSALYLCASSADREGSGANVLTFGAGSRLTVL.

This chain uses TRBV18 with TRBJ1-1; 7 bases align to TRBD1. Germline-derived CDR1 and CDR2 are KGHSH and LQKENI. V lost 3 bases and J lost 4; bases outside the gene matches: 14. CDR3 length equals 17 residues. CDR3 sequence reads: CASSPLSRQGGITEAFF. CDR3 DNA sequence: TGTGCCAGCTCACCGCTCTCACGACAGGGCGGTATCACTGAAGCTTTCTTT.

This chain connects TRBV3-1 (or the pseudogene TRBV3-2) to TRBJ2-4, with 9 bases matching TRBD2. Looked up from germline, CDR1 is LGHDT and CDR2 is YNNKEL (reference sequence). The CDR3 runs to 19 residues. With 1 base clipped from V and 6 bases from J, the junction kept 16 bases outside the gene matches. CDR3 bases: TGTGCCAGCAGCCAAGTGCCCGGGCGGGGGGGCCATGAGGGAAACATTCAGTACTTC. Translated, it gives CASSQVPGRGGHEGNIQYF.

CDR3 DNA sequence: TGTGCCAGCAGCTTAGGGACTGGCGATACGCAGTATTTT. This sequence encodes CASSLGTGDTQYF. This rearrangement joins TRBV11-2 to TRBJ2-3, with a weak D call TRBD2 (5 bases). Germline values: CDR1 SGHAT, CDR2 FQNNGV. V lost 1 base and J lost 6, with 8 bases in between. The CDR3 spans 13 residues.

The chain has TRBV3-1 (or the pseudogene TRBV3-2) and TRBJ1-3, with a tentative D call TRBD1 (6 bases). V lost 1 base and J lost 2, with 12 bases in between. CDR3 length equals 16 residues. Germline CDR1 reads LGHDT; CDR2 reads YNNKEL (reference sequence). This CDR3 reads CASSQAITGPGNTIYF. DNA for the CDR3: TGTGCCAGCAGCCAAGCTATCACAGGGCCTGGAAACACCATATATTTT.

The chain links TRBV3-1 (or the pseudogene TRBV3-2) to TRBJ2-5; 10 bases fit TRBD2. CDR3 length: 16 amino acids. CDR1 is LGHDT and CDR2 is YNNKEL in the germline V gene (reference sequence). J lost 7 bases, V lost 0 bases, and 8 bases had no gene match. The CDR3, as DNA: TGTGCCAGCAGCCAAGATTCTAGCGGGGGTTTGGTGACCCAGTACTTC. Amino acid sequence: CASSQDSSGGLVTQYF.

J is TRBJ2-5 and V is TRBV5-1; TRBD1 agrees at 7 bases. CDR3 length: 15 amino acids. CDR1 and CDR2 (germline): SGHRS, YFSETQ. After removal of 0 bases from V and 5 bases from J, the junction contained 7 bases not matched to a gene. The CDR3 region has the DNA TGCGCCAGCAGCTTGGGAAGGGGGCCGTGGGAGACCCAGTACTTC. Its translation: CASSLGRGPWETQYF.

The chain has TRBV5-1 and TRBJ2-5; 9 positions match TRBD1. CDR3 size: 15 residues. The germline V gene encodes CDR1 SGHRS and CDR2 YFSETQ. With 0 bases clipped from V and 4 bases from J, the junction kept 4 bases outside the gene matches. The CDR3 nucleotides are TGCGCCAGCAGCTTGGCAGGGACAGGGTCAGAGACCCAGTACTTC. Protein: CASSLAGTGSETQYF.